The 28 T cell receptor beta chains below all came from one sample that was sequenced in a study of T cells in narcolepsy. Libraries were prepared by immunoSEQ multiplex PCR; TCRdb keeps only in-frame clonotypes and omits some of them. The sample has tens of thousands of clones; about 85% are singletons. The sequencing sample was made of memory (CD45RA-) CD4+ T cells from blood. The receptors were gathered from a human donor in good health.

This chain links TRBV4-2 with TRBJ2-7; possibly TRBD2 for D (6 bases). V was shortened by 2 bases and J by 6 bases, with 14 bases between the two germline ends. Germline loops: CDR1 LGHNA, CDR2 YNFKEQ. CDR3 length equals 14 residues. The CDR3 region is CASSQNRGLSEQYF. In DNA form, the CDR3 reads TGTGCCAGCAGCCAAAACCGGGGGTTGAGCGAGCAGTACTTC.

DNA for the CDR3: TGTGCCAGCAGCCCCTCGACCATGGGGGGGGGTGGTCACTATGGCTACACCTTC. Its protein product is CASSPSTMGGGGHYGYTF. The J gene is TRBJ1-2, the V gene TRBV7-9; tentative D call: TRBD1 (5 bases). The CDR3 sequence is 18 residues long. V was cut by 5 bases and J by 3 bases, with 25 bases left in between. CDR1 SEHNR and CDR2 FQNEAQ come from the germline V gene (reference sequence).

This clone was detected only once. The rearrangement joins TRBV4-2 to TRBJ2-4, with D perhaps TRBD2 (6 bases). CDR3 length: 17 residues. Germline V gene sequence: CDR1 LGHNA, CDR2 YNFKEQ. Trimming stripped 0 bases from V and 5 bases from J, with 17 bases between. The chain's CDR3 is CASSQELAGWRENIQYF. DNA for the CDR3: TGTGCCAGCAGCCAAGAATTAGCCGGCTGGAGGGAAAACATTCAGTACTTC.

V and J are TRBV18 and TRBJ1-5; D ambiguous. The CDR3 runs 13 residues. Trimming pared 4 bases from V and 6 bases from J, leaving 10 bases between. Germline V gene sequence: CDR1 KGHSH, CDR2 LQKENI. The CDR3 DNA follows: TGTGCCAGCTCACAGGACGGTCGTCAGCCCCAGCATTTT. Translation: CASSQDGRQPQHF.

This chain links TRBV15 with TRBJ2-7; D perhaps matches TRBD2 (5 bases). With 0 bases removed from V and 9 bases from J, the gap between germline ends came to 9 bases. CDR3 length: 12 residues. Germline lookup yields CDR1 LNHNV and CDR2 YYDKDF (reference sequence). The DNA for the CDR3 is TGTGCCACCAGCAGAGATTCAGAGGGGCAGTACTTC. The encoded protein is CATSRDSEGQYF.

Only one count was recorded for this clone. The rearrangement uses TRBV5-5 and TRBJ2-2; D may be TRBD1 (6 bases). The CDR3 has 16 amino acids. V lost 0 bases and J lost 5, with 14 bases in between. CDR1 and CDR2 from the germline V gene are SGHKS and YYEKEE (reference sequence). CDR3 sequence (DNA): TGTGCCAGCAGCTTGGTTGGGGGCGCGGGTACCGGGGAGCTGTTTTTT. Translated: CASSLVGGAGTGELFF.

This clone was counted only a few times. The chain carries TRBV7-9 and TRBJ1-1; D is unresolved. CDR1 SEHNR and CDR2 FQNEAQ come from the germline V gene (reference sequence). This CDR3 region has 13 residues. V lost 5 bases to trimming and J lost 1 base, with 8 bases between them. The CDR3 sequence: CASSQTTNTEAFF. CDR3 sequence (DNA): TGTGCCAGCAGCCAGACAACGAACACTGAAGCTTTCTTT. Supplemented by reference TRBV7-9 and TRBJ1-1, the full variable domain reads DTGVSQNPRHKITKRGQNVTFRCDPISEHNRLYWYRQTLGQGPEFLTYFQNEAQLEKSRLLSDRFSAERPKGSFSTLEIQRTEQGDSAMYLCASSQTTNTEAFFGQGTRLTVV.

The genes are TRBV7-2 and TRBJ2-3; 8 bases are shared with TRBD2. Trimming cost V 2 bases and J 3 bases; bases outside gene matches: 4. This CDR3 spans 15 amino acids. CDR1 is SGHTA, CDR2 FQGNSA, per germline. The CDR3 loop is CASSLREGRTDTQYF. The CDR3 DNA follows: TGTGCCAGCAGCTTACGGGAGGGCCGAACAGATACGCAGTATTTT. The variable domain in full, completed from reference TRBV7-2 and TRBJ2-3, reads GAGVSQSPSNKVTEKGKDVELRCDPISGHTALYWYRQSLGQGLEFLIYFQGNSAPDKSGLPSDRFSAERTGGSVSTLTIQRTQQEDSAVYLCASSLREGRTDTQYFGPGTRLTVL.

A few counts support this clone. The rearrangement joins TRBV5-4 to TRBJ1-2; TRBD1 is a possible D gene (5 bases). Germline lookup yields CDR1 SGHNT and CDR2 YYREEE (reference sequence). V lost 4 bases and J 2 bases, leaving 18 bases between the germline ends. The CDR3 runs 16 residues. CDR3 in DNA: TGTGCCAGCAGCGGAAGGGACGCCACGGGGAACTATGGCTACACCTTC. It specifies CASSGRDATGNYGYTF.

V and J are TRBV9 and TRBJ1-3, with no clear D. In germline, CDR1 is SGDLS, CDR2 YYNGEE. The CDR3 spans 13 residues. V was clipped by 0 bases and J by 3 bases, with 4 bases between them. The CDR3: CASSVGDGNTIYF. Here the CDR3 DNA reads TGTGCCAGCAGCGTAGGCGATGGAAACACCATATATTTT.

The chain recombines TRBV6-4 with TRBJ1-2; possible D gene TRBD1, 5 bases. Trimming removed 5 bases at V and 4 bases at J, with 5 bases between. Germline CDR1 reads MRHNA; CDR2 reads SNTAGT. The CDR3 is 11 amino acids. This CDR3 is CASSQGYGYTF. Written as DNA, the CDR3 is TGTGCCAGCAGTCAGGGCTATGGCTACACCTTC.

The rearrangement uses TRBV5-5 and TRBJ2-4; 9 bases match TRBD2. The length of the CDR3 is 18 residues. The V segment lost 0 bases and the J segment 0 bases; nucleotides outside the gene matches: 7. Germline V gene lookup returns CDR1 SGHKS and CDR2 YYEKEE (reference sequence). CDR3 in DNA: TGTGCCAGCAGCTTGGTATCTAGCGGGGACCTAGCCAAAAACATTCAGTACTTC. This translates into CASSLVSSGDLAKNIQYF.

This chain links TRBV7-2 with TRBJ2-3, with TRBD2 identical over 8 bases. The CDR3 is made up of 13 amino acids. V lost 3 bases and J lost 4; bases outside the gene matches: 0. Germline loops: CDR1 SGHTA, CDR2 FQGNSA. Here the CDR3 reads CASSFGGADTQYF. DNA of the CDR3: TGTGCCAGCAGCTTCGGGGGGGCAGATACGCAGTATTTT.

The rearrangement uses TRBV12-5 and TRBJ1-5; 10 bases match TRBD1. The CDR3 consists of 15 residues. Germline V lookup: CDR1 LGHNT, CDR2 FRNRAP. V shed 1 base and J 6 bases; nucleotides not matched to a gene: 3. DNA for the CDR3: TGTGCTAGTGGTTTGGGACAGGGGGCGTCTCAGCCCCAGCATTTT. This encodes CASGLGQGASQPQHF.

The chain recombines TRBV9 with TRBJ1-2; 9 bases match TRBD1. Germline lookup yields CDR1 SGDLS and CDR2 YYNGEE. There are 15 residues in the CDR3. The J segment lost 0 bases and the V segment lost 4 bases, leaving 4 bases of the junction unmatched. In nucleotides, the CDR3 is TGTGCCAGCAGCATGGGGACAGGGCCTAACTATGGCTACACCTTC. Residues: CASSMGTGPNYGYTF.

This clone was seen a few times. The chain joins TRBV6-6 to TRBJ2-1; TRBD2 might be the D (7 bases). Germline assignment: CDR1 MNHNY and CDR2 SVGAGI (reference sequence). The CDR3 is 15 amino acids. Trimming cost V 7 bases and J 4 bases, with 17 bases left between them. This chain's CDR3 is CASTTGGLGYNEQFF. The CDR3, as DNA: TGTGCCAGCACCACGGGGGGCCTCGGGTACAATGAGCAGTTCTTC.

The chain links TRBV7-9 to TRBJ2-7; D may correspond to TRBD1 or TRBD2 (5 bases each). V was pared by 5 bases and J by 2 bases, with 16 bases between. The CDR3 runs to 15 residues. Germline CDR1 SEHNR, CDR2 FQNEAQ (reference sequence). CDR3 in amino acids: CASSGRWGSTYEQYF. DNA for the CDR3: TGTGCCAGCAGCGGTAGGTGGGGGTCCACCTACGAGCAGTACTTC. The variable domain in full, completed from reference TRBV7-9 and TRBJ2-7, reads DTGVSQNPRHKITKRGQNVTFRCDPISEHNRLYWYRQTLGQGPEFLTYFQNEAQLEKSRLLSDRFSAERPKGSFSTLEIQRTEQGDSAMYLCASSGRWGSTYEQYFGPGTRLTVT.

The chain has TRBV11-2 and TRBJ2-2; possibly TRBD1 or TRBD2 for D (5 bases each). The CDR3 sequence is 16 residues long. The germline CDR1 and CDR2 sequences are SGHAT and FQNNGV. V lost 1 base and J 1 base, leaving 10 bases between the germline ends. CDR3 in amino acids: CASSLGGRKNTGELFF. Here the CDR3 DNA reads TGTGCCAGCAGCTTAGGGGGACGGAAGAACACCGGGGAGCTGTTTTTT.

This clone was found once. The CDR3, as DNA: TGTGCCAGTAGTATAGGGGTCAGCGGGAAGCGCACAGATACGCAGTATTTT. It codes for CASSIGVSGKRTDTQYF. The chain joins TRBV19 to TRBJ2-3; 7 bases are a match to TRBD2. The germline gives CDR1 LNHDA, CDR2 SQIVND (reference sequence). The CDR3 covers 17 residues. After removal of 1 base from V and 1 base from J, the junction contained 8 bases not matched to a gene.

This clone has only a few counts. The chain links TRBV27 to TRBJ1-2, with TRBD1 matching 7 bases. V was clipped by 6 bases and J by 3 bases; unmatched bases: 4. CDR1 is MNHEY, CDR2 SMNVEV, per germline (reference sequence). This CDR3 spans 13 amino acids. CDR3 region: CASRRTGDYGYTF. In DNA, the CDR3 is TGTGCCAGCAGGCGGACAGGCGACTATGGCTACACCTTC.

The V gene is TRBV5-4, the J gene TRBJ2-7; tentative D call: TRBD2 (5 bases). Germline V gene sequence: CDR1 SGHNT, CDR2 YYREEE (reference sequence). V was shortened by 0 bases and J by 1 base, with 17 bases between the two germline ends. The CDR3 loop spans 17 amino acids. The CDR3 sequence is CASSLGSGRTFSYEQYF. The CDR3 DNA is TGTGCCAGCAGCTTGGGGTCCGGCCGGACTTTTTCCTACGAGCAGTACTTC.

V is TRBV10-3 and J is TRBJ2-2; D possibly corresponds to TRBD2 (7 bases). The CDR3 contains 18 residues. Per the germline V gene, CDR1 is ENHRY and CDR2 is SYGVKD. V lost 4 bases and J 0 bases, leaving 18 bases between the germline ends. Here the CDR3 DNA reads TGTGCCATCAGTGGAGAATCGCGGGGGCAGGCGAACACCGGGGAGCTGTTTTTT. As protein: CAISGESRGQANTGELFF.

This clone was detected a few times. DNA for the CDR3: TGCGCCAGCAGGTTGAGTATCGGGGGCCAAGAGACCCAGTACTTC. It yields the protein CASRLSIGGQETQYF. The chain carries TRBV5-1 and TRBJ2-5; D possibly corresponds to TRBD2 (6 bases). The ends were cut back, 5 bases at V and 1 base at J, with 15 bases in the middle. The CDR3 runs to 15 residues. Germline V gene lookup returns CDR1 SGHRS and CDR2 YFSETQ. Combining the CDR3 with reference TRBV5-1 and TRBJ2-5 gives the whole variable domain KAGVTQTPRYLIKTRGQQVTLSCSPISGHRSVSWYQQTPGQGLQFLFEYFSETQRNKGNFPGRFSGRQFSNSRSEMNVSTLELGDSALYLCASRLSIGGQETQYFGPGTRLLVL.

The genes are TRBV19 and TRBJ2-7, with TRBD1 identical over 9 bases. Trimming cost V 2 bases and J 0 bases; bases outside gene matches: 2. Germline V gene sequence: CDR1 LNHDA, CDR2 SQIVND (reference sequence). The CDR3 runs to 15 residues. In DNA, the CDR3 is TGTGCCAGTAGTATATTACAGGGGGCCTCCTACGAGCAGTACTTC. Translating it yields CASSILQGASYEQYF.

The J gene is TRBJ1-3, the V gene TRBV11-3, with D tentatively TRBD1 (5 bases). This CDR3 spans 16 amino acids. V lost 5 bases and J lost 0, with 14 bases in between. Per germline, CDR1 SGHNT and CDR2 YENEEA. This CDR3 is CASSPSGTASGNTIYF. The DNA for the CDR3 is TGTGCCAGCAGCCCATCCGGGACGGCCTCTGGAAACACCATATATTTT.

The V gene is TRBV11-1, the J gene TRBJ1-1; D is unresolved. Germline CDR1 is SGHAT and CDR2 is FQDESV (reference sequence). Trimming left V 3 bases short and J 4 bases short, with 12 bases between. The CDR3 is 14 residues long. The CDR3 DNA follows: TGTGCCAGCAGCTTGACGGCTTCGGGCACTGAAGCTTTCTTT. Encoded protein: CASSLTASGTEAFF.

The rearrangement joins TRBV6-5 to TRBJ1-1; D possibly corresponds to TRBD1 (5 bases). Germline-derived CDR1 and CDR2 are MNHEY and SVGAGI. This CDR3 region has 16 residues. V was cut by 0 bases and J by 7 bases, with 18 bases left in between. CDR3 protein: CASSYSLLPRQHEAFF. CDR3 sequence (DNA): TGTGCCAGCAGTTACTCACTGTTACCCCGACAGCATGAAGCTTTCTTT.

This rearrangement joins TRBV6-1 to TRBJ1-1; D is ambiguous. Per the germline V gene, CDR1 is MNHNS and CDR2 is SASEGT. This CDR3 is 14 amino acids long. The V and J ends lost 8 bases and 8 bases respectively, with 21 bases between them. This CDR3 reads CASQKWVDGKEAFF. Written as DNA, the CDR3 is TGTGCCAGCCAAAAGTGGGTGGACGGAAAAGAAGCTTTCTTT.